One and the same sample provided the 3 T cell receptor beta chains below, sequenced in a study of T-cell memory formation after mild COVID-19 (dated by TCRdb to about 2021). To prepare the library, 5' RACE was applied. The sequencing machine was an Illumina NovaSeq 6000. TCRdb reprocessed the public reads (quality trimming at Q25 with fastp, clone calling with MiXCR) and kept in-frame beta chains. Rows matching on CDR3 protein sequence are summarized as one entry with the most common DNA and genes. Within this sample are a few hundred thousand distinct CDR3 sequences, with roughly 21% of them counted one time only. Under 25% of the sample goes to the ten largest clones. The sample was PBMCs or a T cell subset sorted from them (not recorded which). Receptors originate from a young man who had mild COVID-19 (a few samples of this study predate the infection). The sample titles of this study are shuffled in the database, so cell type and time point are left out; the donor was told from shared clones.

This clonotype turned up a few times. The V and J genes are TRBV10-3 and TRBJ1-5; D is undetermined. V was clipped by 8 bases and J by 0 bases, with 5 bases between them. The CDR3 sequence is 12 residues long. Germline loops: CDR1 ENHRY, CDR2 SYGVKD. CDR3 bases: TGTGCCATCTCCTATAGCAATCAGCCCCAGCATTTT. It yields the protein CAISYSNQPQHF.

The genes are TRBV6-2 or TRBV6-3 and TRBJ2-2; 8 positions match TRBD1. V shed 6 bases, J shed 4 bases, and the junction held 7 bases outside the gene matches. CDR3 length: 15 residues. Looked up from germline, CDR1 is MNHEY and CDR2 is SVGEGT. The CDR3 sequence is CASRGGQGPTGELFF. CDR3 bases: TGTGCCAGCAGGGGTGGACAGGGTCCCACCGGGGAGCTGTTTTTT.

This clonotype came up many times. The V call is TRBV12-3 or TRBV12-4, the J call TRBJ1-1; a weak D match, TRBD1 (6 bases). The CDR3 is 13 residues long. Trimming pared 8 bases from V and 5 bases from J, leaving 15 bases between. The CDR3 DNA is TGTGCCAGCTCCTTCAGAGGGGGTACTGAAGCTTTCTTT. Residues: CASSFRGGTEAFF.